This TCR beta chain appears in the sequencing data of a study of OX40 agonist ivuxolimab in advanced cancers. Overall study: Prior therapy, whether anti-PD-1, anti-PD-L1 or anti-CTLA-4, was allowed, and roughly 40% had some. Study-level findings and limits: Also present in some nonresponders was a low level of normalized T-cell clonal expansion. Both blood CD4+ and CD8+ T cells showed clonal growth by week 6 at 0.1 to 3.0 mg/kg.

On this clone itself: What it binds is not known.

The protocol was immunoSEQ multiplex PCR, while the TCRdb copy is restricted to in-frame clones and leaves out a portion. The sample has 50,000 or so clones, around 89% seen once. Patients were ruled out by autoimmune disease history or systemic immunosuppression. CDR3 length: 12 residues. The TCR was taken from an adult with an advanced solid tumor such as melanoma, head and neck, liver or kidney cancer. V and J are TRBV5-3 and TRBJ2-7; D is perhaps TRBD1 (6 bases). TRBV5-3 belongs to the ORF category, with a function that is uncertain. Sequenced material: CD4+ or CD8+ T cells sorted from blood, taken in a trial of the OX40 agonist ivuxolimab. Written as DNA, the CDR3 is TGTGCTGGGACACCGCTGTCCTACGAGCAGTACTTC. This codes for CAGTPLSYEQYF.